This T cell receptor beta chain was captured in a study of T cells after yellow fever vaccination. With regard to this clonotype: What it binds is not known.

Via MiXCR, TCRdb re-called the 5' RACE reads, giving one row per CDR3 protein. The sample shows some 300,000 distinct CDR3 sequences, roughly 10% of them seen only once. The CDR3 loop spans 19 amino acids. The V segment lost 0 bases and the J segment 2 bases; nucleotides outside the gene matches: 13. Germline values: CDR1 LGHDT, CDR2 YNNKEL (reference sequence). Whole-study findings and limits: Post-booster repertoires contained most primary-vaccination clones again (96% CD4, approximately 86% CD8).

The TCR comes from a young man who received the YFV17D yellow fever vaccine. The sample was CD4+ T cells sorted from PBMCs, taken 45 days after the yellow fever booster vaccination. The chain is built from TRBV3-1 and TRBJ2-1; 7 nucleotides align to TRBD2. CDR3 region: CASSQDMVRSGTTYNEQFF. CDR3 coding DNA: TGTGCCAGCAGCCAAGATATGGTTCGATCCGGGACTACCTACAATGAGCAGTTCTTC.